This T cell receptor beta chain was recovered during a study of cytomegalovirus exposure and HLA in healthy donors. CDR1 SNHLY and CDR2 FYNNEI come from the germline V gene. The V and J ends lost 7 bases and 5 bases, in that order; junction bases with no gene match: 7. The CDR3 loop spans 13 amino acids. Regarding this clone: Its specificity is unknown.

Whole-study findings and limits: Roughly uniform depth of sequencing across donors was assumed in presence/absence analyses. With further analysis later on, most CMV-associated TCR beta chains appeared HLA-restricted.

The PCR was carried out with 60 Vbeta primers and 13 Jbeta primers. Method: immunoSEQ multiplex PCR; TCRdb's copy keeps in-frame clones and lacks some. The repertoire includes hundreds of thousands of clones, roughly 90% of them detected once, and roughly 1% sits in the top ten. The chain combines TRBV2 with TRBJ2-7; 8 bases are a match to TRBD2. The sequencing input was PBMCs. The clonotype comes from a young woman in good health and CMV-seronegative. CDR3 region: CASTGTRDDEQYF. DNA of the CDR3: TGTGCCAGCACCGGGACTAGAGATGACGAGCAGTACTTC. Full variable domain (outside the CDR3, taken from reference TRBV2 and TRBJ2-7): EPEVTQTPSHQVTQMGQEVILRCVPISNHLYFYWYRQILGQKVEFLVSFYNNEISEKSEIFDDQFSVERPDGSNFTLKIRSTKLEDSAMYFCASTGTRDDEQYFGPGTRLTVT.